This entry features one TCR beta chain sequence. Generated by immunoSEQ multiplex PCR, the TCRdb table keeps only in-frame clones and is missing some. The sample shows 190,000 or so clones, around 90% of them seen only once. The data were taken from a study of blood T cell repertoires in COVID-19. Germline V gives CDR1 SGHTA, CDR2 FQGTGA. The CDR3 consists of 15 residues. The V and J ends lost 5 bases and 8 bases, in that order; junction bases with no gene match: 9. The TCR was taken from a man between 45 and 60 years old with acute or convalescent COVID-19. Material: peripheral blood. V and J are TRBV7-3 and TRBJ2-1, with TRBD1 matching 10 bases. CDR3: CASSVGQGGQDEQFF. CDR3 coding DNA: TGTGCCAGCAGCGTAGGACAGGGGGGCCAGGATGAGCAGTTCTTC.